Shown below are 29 T cell receptor beta chains from a single sample sequenced in a study of T cell changes during pregnancy in multiple sclerosis. Clones were sequenced by immunoSEQ multiplex PCR, and TCRdb holds only the in-frame ones, with some missing. Among 45,000 to 55,000 clones listed, almost 95% were seen once. The sequences come from peripheral blood, collected after pregnancy. These receptors all stem from a female donor with multiple sclerosis, enrolled in a pregnancy study.

The J gene is TRBJ1-3, the V gene TRBV6-5, with 8 bases fitting TRBD1. Germline V gene lookup returns CDR1 MNHEY and CDR2 SVGAGI. CDR3 size: 15 residues. With 8 bases clipped from V and 2 bases from J, the junction kept 8 bases outside the gene matches. CDR3 region: CASGQGLDTGNTIYF. CDR3 DNA: TGTGCCAGCGGACAGGGACTGGACACTGGAAACACCATATATTTT.

This chain joins TRBV29-1 and TRBJ1-4; possible D gene TRBD1, 5 bases. The CDR3 sequence is 14 residues long. Trimming took 5 bases from V and 6 from J, leaving 16 bases between them. Per the germline V gene, CDR1 is SQVTM and CDR2 is ANQGSEA. CDR3 nucleotides: TGCAGCGTTCTCCAGCAGGGCTCTTATGAAAAACTGTTTTTT. Its protein product is CSVLQQGSYEKLFF.

The V call is TRBV9, the J call TRBJ2-1, with 7 bases aligning to TRBD2. With 4 bases clipped from V and 5 bases from J, the junction kept 9 bases outside the gene matches. This CDR3 has 15 amino acids. Per germline, CDR1 SGDLS and CDR2 YYNGEE. CDR3 sequence: CASSPPTSQNNEQFF. The CDR3 DNA follows: TGTGCCAGCAGCCCCCCGACTAGCCAGAACAATGAGCAGTTCTTC.

This clone was seen only once. The chain uses TRBV29-1 and TRBJ1-2, with 7 positions matching TRBD1. This CDR3 spans 16 amino acids. Germline V gives CDR1 SQVTM, CDR2 ANQGSEA. V trimming: 7 bases; J trimming: 1 base; junction bases outside the gene matches: 15. CDR3 in DNA: TGCAGCGCCCTCCAACAGGGGCAGAGGTTTAACTATGGCTACACCTTC. This encodes CSALQQGQRFNYGYTF.

This clone appeared once. The CDR3 spells CASSIGGGTNQPQHF. The DNA of the CDR3 is TGTGCCAGTAGTATAGGGGGGGGGACCAATCAGCCCCAGCATTTT. The chain employs TRBV19 and TRBJ1-5; D is possibly TRBD1 (5 bases). Germline CDR1 reads LNHDA; CDR2 reads SQIVND (reference sequence). V was shortened by 1 base and J by 3 bases, with 10 bases between the two germline ends. This CDR3 has 15 amino acids.

The rearrangement uses TRBV5-1 and TRBJ1-2; TRBD1 aligns across 9 bases. The V gene's germline CDR1 is SGHRS and CDR2 YFSETQ. V lost 1 base, J lost 4 bases, and 2 bases stayed unmatched. The length of the CDR3 is 14 residues. CDR3 region: CASSLTGGGYGYTF. Written as DNA, the CDR3 is TGCGCCAGCAGCTTGACAGGGGGCGGCTATGGCTACACCTTC.

The genes are TRBV4-3 and TRBJ2-1; tentatively, D is TRBD1 (7 bases). V was clipped by 0 bases and J by 10 bases, with 13 bases between them. The germline CDR1 and CDR2 sequences are LGHNA and YSLEER. The CDR3 runs 14 residues. CDR3 nucleotides: TGCGCCAGCAGCCAAGATCCCCCAGGGGGGGAGCAGTTCTTC. It codes for CASSQDPPGGEQFF.

This chain uses TRBV27 with TRBJ1-2; 7 nucleotides line up with TRBD1. The CDR3 loop spans 17 amino acids. V dropped 2 bases and J dropped 8; count of bases not matched to a gene: 17. Germline-derived CDR1 and CDR2 are MNHEY and SMNVEV (reference sequence). The chain's CDR3 is CASSLNRVVSTGDGYTF. The CDR3, as DNA: TGTGCCAGCAGTTTAAATCGCGTGGTGAGTACAGGGGACGGCTACACCTTC.

The chain combines TRBV11-2 with TRBJ1-2; tentative D call: TRBD1 (5 bases). The V end was cut by 5 bases, the J end by 2 bases, with 9 bases between. CDR1 SGHAT and CDR2 FQNNGV come from the germline V gene. The CDR3 loop spans 13 amino acids. The DNA of the CDR3 is TGTGCCAGCAGCCCGGGGGAAAACTATGGCTACACCTTC. As protein: CASSPGENYGYTF.

The chain couples TRBV4-1 to TRBJ2-3; TRBD1 matches 9 bases. CDR3 size: 14 residues. V lost 8 bases to trimming and J lost 3 bases; unmatched junction nucleotides: 6. The germline V gene encodes CDR1 MGHRA and CDR2 YSYEKL. CDR3 nucleotides: TGCGCCAGCCGAGACAGGGGGGGGACAGATACGCAGTATTTT. Protein product: CASRDRGGTDTQYF.

The chain uses TRBV19 and TRBJ1-6; D is perhaps TRBD1 (6 bases). CDR3 length: 12 amino acids. Germline values: CDR1 LNHDA, CDR2 SQIVND (reference sequence). Trimming stripped 6 bases from V and 7 bases from J, with 7 bases between. CDR3 bases: TGTGCCAGTAGCGACAGGAATTCACCCCTCCACTTT. Its translation is CASSDRNSPLHF. The full variable domain, in which reference TRBV19 and TRBJ1-6 provide the parts outside the CDR3, is DGGITQSPKYLFRKEGQNVTLSCEQNLNHDAMYWYRQDPGQGLRLIYYSQIVNDFQKGDIAEGYSVSREKKESFPLTVTSAQKNPTAFYLCASSDRNSPLHFGNGTRLTVT.

The sample holds one count of this clone. V is TRBV7-3 and J is TRBJ2-1, with TRBD1 matching 8 bases. Germline V gives CDR1 SGHTA, CDR2 FQGTGA. V lost 1 base and J lost 5; bases outside the gene matches: 7. This CDR3 is 16 amino acids long. The chain's CDR3 is CASSLRTGTGNNEQFF. CDR3 DNA sequence: TGTGCCAGCAGCTTAAGAACCGGGACAGGTAACAATGAGCAGTTCTTC.

The genes are TRBV7-3 and TRBJ2-3; unclear D gene. V was trimmed by 5 bases and J by 2 bases, leaving 11 bases between them. The CDR3 contains 14 residues. Per germline, CDR1 SGHTA and CDR2 FQGTGA. The CDR3 loop reads CASSRHSSTDTQYF. The CDR3 bases are TGTGCCAGCAGCAGACACAGTTCCACAGATACGCAGTATTTT.

The chain is built from TRBV5-5 and TRBJ2-7; 9 bases are a match to TRBD1. J gave up 1 base and V 4 bases, and 6 bases lay outside the gene matches. The CDR3 covers 15 residues. CDR1 SGHKS and CDR2 YYEKEE come from the germline V gene (reference sequence). CDR3 sequence reads: CASSPGQGFSYEQYF. In DNA, the CDR3 is TGTGCCAGCAGCCCTGGACAGGGGTTTTCCTACGAGCAGTACTTC.

This clone was counted a single time. The CDR3 loop is CASSQDGQFNQPQHF. The CDR3 DNA is TGTGCCAGCAGCCAAGATGGACAGTTCAATCAGCCCCAGCATTTT. The rearrangement links TRBV4-2 to TRBJ1-5; perhaps TRBD1 as D (6 bases). The CDR3 loop spans 15 amino acids. The V end was cut by 0 bases, the J end by 3 bases, with 9 bases between. CDR1 is LGHNA and CDR2 is YNFKEQ in the germline V gene.

In its sample, this clone was seen once. The rearrangement uses TRBV4-2 and TRBJ2-2, with TRBD2 matching over 7 bases. The V gene's germline CDR1 is LGHNA and CDR2 YNFKEQ. The CDR3 has 17 residues. The V gene end was trimmed by 3 bases and the J gene end by 3 bases; junction bases not matched to a gene: 10. In nucleotides, the CDR3 is TGTGCCAGCAGCCATACTACTGGCGGGGGTTACACCGGGGAGCTGTTTTTT. Translation: CASSHTTGGGYTGELFF.

The rearrangement links TRBV30 to TRBJ1-1; D might be TRBD1 (6 bases). Germline loops: CDR1 GTSNPN, CDR2 SVGIG (reference sequence). V lost 2 bases to trimming and J lost 0 bases, with 7 bases between them. CDR3 length: 13 amino acids. CDR3 amino acids: CAWSRTVNTEAFF. In nucleotides, the CDR3 is TGTGCCTGGAGTCGGACAGTGAACACTGAAGCTTTCTTT.

The chain employs TRBV5-1 and TRBJ2-4; maybe TRBD1 (6 bases). This CDR3 comprises 13 residues. V lost 4 bases, J lost 6 bases, and 11 bases lay in between. Germline lookup yields CDR1 SGHRS and CDR2 YFSETQ. CDR3 amino acids: CASSIGQRNIQYF. In nucleotides, the CDR3 is TGCGCCAGCAGCATCGGACAGCGAAACATTCAGTACTTC.

The chain couples TRBV7-9 to TRBJ1-6; 10 nucleotides align to TRBD1. Germline loops: CDR1 SEHNR, CDR2 FQNEAQ (reference sequence). Unmatched junction bases numbered 5, after V lost 4 bases and J lost 8 bases. The CDR3 loop spans 15 amino acids. CDR3 sequence: CASSSGTGADSPLHF. CDR3 nucleotide sequence: TGTGCCAGCAGCTCCGGGACAGGGGCTGATTCACCCCTCCACTTT.

This chain connects TRBV27 to TRBJ2-5, with 8 bases matching TRBD2. V lost 6 bases and J lost 4; bases outside the gene matches: 10. There are 15 residues in the CDR3. Germline assignment: CDR1 MNHEY and CDR2 SMNVEV (reference sequence). The chain's CDR3 is CASRVGSGVLETQYF. The CDR3 region has the DNA TGTGCCAGCAGGGTAGGTAGCGGGGTGCTAGAGACCCAGTACTTC.

The J gene is TRBJ2-6, the V gene TRBV7-2; TRBD1 agrees at 10 bases. V lost 3 bases to trimming and J lost 1 base; unmatched junction nucleotides: 9. This CDR3 is built from 19 residues. CDR1 SGHTA and CDR2 FQGNSA come from the germline V gene. The CDR3 DNA sequence: TGTGCCAGCAGCTTGAAGACAGGGGGCTTGTTGTCTGGGGCCAACGTCCTGACTTTC. Translated, it gives CASSLKTGGLLSGANVLTF.

This chain connects TRBV7-3 to TRBJ2-5; D gene unclear. CDR3 length: 15 amino acids. Trimming left V 5 bases short and J 5 bases short, with 18 bases between. Germline values: CDR1 SGHTA, CDR2 FQGTGA. The CDR3 nucleotides are TGTGCCAGCAGCCCCGAGCACCATCCCCTTGAGACCCAGTACTTC. Amino acid sequence: CASSPEHHPLETQYF.

The chain recombines TRBV7-2 with TRBJ2-3; D uncertain. CDR3 length: 15 residues. V was clipped by 4 bases and J by 1 base, with 12 bases between them. Germline V gives CDR1 SGHTA, CDR2 FQGNSA. The CDR3 DNA reads as TGTGCCAGCAGCTCAGCTGGGCACCGCACAGATACGCAGTATTTT. Its protein product is CASSSAGHRTDTQYF.

The chain uses TRBV5-1 and TRBJ2-5; TRBD2 matches 9 bases. The CDR3 runs to 15 residues. CDR1 and CDR2 (germline): SGHRS, YFSETQ. V trimming: 3 bases; J trimming: 1 base; junction bases outside the gene matches: 4. The CDR3 DNA reads TGCGCCAGCAGCTCAGTAGCGGGGGCCCAAGAGACCCAGTACTTC. This translates into CASSSVAGAQETQYF.

J is TRBJ1-6 and V is TRBV7-8; D call uncertain. CDR3 size: 16 residues. Germline assignment: CDR1 SGHVS and CDR2 FQNEAQ. Between the trimmed V and J ends, which lost 5 bases and 0 bases, there was a span of 11 bases. The CDR3 loop is CASSHLLSSYNSPLHF. DNA for the CDR3: TGTGCCAGCAGCCACCTCTTGAGCTCCTATAATTCACCCCTCCACTTT. Together with reference TRBV7-8 and TRBJ1-6, the CDR3 gives the full variable domain: GAGVSQSPRYKVAKRGQDVALRCDPISGHVSLFWYQQALGQGPEFLTYFQNEAQLDKSGLPSDRFFAERPEGSVSTLKIQRTQQEDSAVYLCASSHLLSSYNSPLHFGNGTRLTVT.

The V call is TRBV10-3, the J call TRBJ1-4; 8 positions agree with TRBD1. V was pared by 4 bases and J by 5 bases, with 15 bases of the junction left unmatched. The CDR3 sequence is 18 residues long. The germline V gene has CDR1 ENHRY and CDR2 SYGVKD. CDR3 sequence: CAISGDRSLSGRNEKLFF. As DNA, the CDR3 is TGTGCCATCAGTGGGGACAGGTCTTTGTCAGGTCGCAATGAAAAACTGTTTTTT.

This chain connects TRBV5-5 to TRBJ1-5, with 7 bases identical to TRBD1. Germline CDR1 SGHKS, CDR2 YYEKEE (reference sequence). The CDR3 loop spans 19 amino acids. The ends lost 6 bases at V and 0 bases at J; junction bases unmatched: 18. CDR3 DNA: TGTGCCAGCAAGCGCCCAGGAGGGGGCGCGGGGTATAGCAATCAGCCCCAGCATTTT. This sequence encodes CASKRPGGGAGYSNQPQHF.

Here the CDR3 DNA reads TGTGCCAGCAGCATTAGCCCGGGAACAACGTCTGAAGCTTTCTTT. This gives the protein CASSISPGTTSEAFF. The chain joins TRBV7-3 to TRBJ1-1, with D unclear. Germline CDR1 reads SGHTA; CDR2 reads FQGTGA. This CDR3 is 15 amino acids long. V was cut by 5 bases and J by 6 bases, with 19 bases left in between.

V and J are TRBV27 and TRBJ2-7, with D possibly being TRBD1 (6 bases). CDR3 length: 14 residues. Trimming left V 2 bases short and J 3 bases short, with 11 bases between. Germline CDR1 reads MNHEY; CDR2 reads SMNVEV (reference sequence). CDR3 sequence (DNA): TGTGCCAGCAGTTTAAACAGGGTGGGCTACGAGCAGTACTTC. Protein product: CASSLNRVGYEQYF.